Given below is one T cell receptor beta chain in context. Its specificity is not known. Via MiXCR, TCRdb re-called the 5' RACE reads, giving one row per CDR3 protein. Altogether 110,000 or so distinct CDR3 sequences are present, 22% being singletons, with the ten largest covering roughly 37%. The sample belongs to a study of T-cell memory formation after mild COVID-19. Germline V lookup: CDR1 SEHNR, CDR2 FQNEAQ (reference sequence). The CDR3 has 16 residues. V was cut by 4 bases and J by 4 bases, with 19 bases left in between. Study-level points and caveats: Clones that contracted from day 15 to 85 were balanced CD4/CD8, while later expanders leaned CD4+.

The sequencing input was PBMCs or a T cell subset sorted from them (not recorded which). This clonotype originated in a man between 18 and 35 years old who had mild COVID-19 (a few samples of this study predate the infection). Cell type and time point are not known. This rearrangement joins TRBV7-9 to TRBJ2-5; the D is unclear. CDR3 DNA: TGTGCCAGCAGCTCCCGGAACCTACTTAGGCGAGAGACCCAGTACTTC. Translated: CASSSRNLLRRETQYF.